This entry is about one T cell receptor beta chain. Its antigen is not identified. Each of the patients experienced relapse following autologous stem cell transplantation, and their brentuximab vedotin exposure differed. Germline CDR1 is SGDLS and CDR2 is YYNGEE. The CDR3 is made up of 13 amino acids. V was shortened by 0 bases and J by 9 bases, with 10 bases between the two germline ends. Some clones are missing from TCRdb's copy, which holds only in-frame ones; the method was immunoSEQ multiplex PCR. The sample lists roughly 140,000 clones, around 84% seen once, with approximately 9.6% in the top ten. This specimen belongs to a study of PD-1 blockade in classical Hodgkin lymphoma. Study outcomes and limitations: Healthy donors were reported to have higher baseline TCR diversity than newly diagnosed patients.

The sequencing used peripheral blood mononuclear cells (PBMCs), collected before the second cycle of nivolumab. The receptor was isolated from a human donor with classical Hodgkin lymphoma. The chain joins TRBV9 to TRBJ2-1, with a possible D match to TRBD2 (6 bases). The CDR3 sequence: CASSVVPSAEQFF. CDR3 in DNA: TGTGCCAGCAGCGTAGTGCCTAGCGCTGAGCAGTTCTTC.